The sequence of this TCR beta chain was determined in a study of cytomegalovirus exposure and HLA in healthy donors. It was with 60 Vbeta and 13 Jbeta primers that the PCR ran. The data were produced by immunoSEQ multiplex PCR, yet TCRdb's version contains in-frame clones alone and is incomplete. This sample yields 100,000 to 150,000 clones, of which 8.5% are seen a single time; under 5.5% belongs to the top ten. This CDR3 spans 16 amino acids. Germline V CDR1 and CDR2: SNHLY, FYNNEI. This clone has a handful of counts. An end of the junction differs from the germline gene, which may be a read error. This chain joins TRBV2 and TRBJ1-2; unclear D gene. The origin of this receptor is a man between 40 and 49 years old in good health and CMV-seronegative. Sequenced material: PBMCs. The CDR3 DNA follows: TGTGACAGCAGTGAACGGATTCCAGTCGATAACTATGGCTACACCTTT. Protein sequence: CDSSERIPVDNYGYTF.